This is a list of T cell receptor beta chains from one sample in a study of cytomegalovirus exposure and HLA in healthy donors. Sequencing was performed with immunoSEQ multiplex PCR; in TCRdb, only in-frame clones are kept and a portion is missing. There are under 250,000 clones in the sample; about four fifths occur only once, and 10% lies in the top ten. Material: PBMCs. These receptors all stem from a woman aged 50 to 60 in good health and CMV-seropositive. CDR3s include the opening cysteine and the closing phenylalanine or tryptophan. The D gene is left open where the match is weak. Clone size is stated in some rows and not others, as once, few, many or a class when expanded.

TGTGCCAGCAGTTCCGGGACAGTCAATGAGCAGTTCTTC CASSSGTVNEQFF . TRBV28 TRBD1 TRBJ2-1 13
TGTGCCAGCAGCCTCTTTGGACAGGGGGCGTCGGGCAATCAGCCCCAGCATTTT CASSLFGQGASGNQPQHF . TRBV5-8 TRBD1 TRBJ1-5 18
TGTGCCAGCACCTTTACCAGGGGTAGTATCGGCTATGGCTACACCTTC CASTFTRGSIGYGYTF . TRBV2 . TRBJ1-2 16
TGTGCCAGTAGTGTCCTGGACAGGGAAATTAGCGAGCAGTACTTC CASSVLDREISEQYF . TRBV19 TRBD1 TRBJ2-7 15
TGTGCCAGCAGCCCCCGAGGGTGCTACAATCAGCCCCAGCATTTT CASSPRGCYNQPQHF . TRBV7-6 . TRBJ1-5 15
TGCAGCGTTGAGAACAGGGAGAACACTGAAGCTTTCTTT CSVENRENTEAFF . TRBV29-1 . TRBJ1-1 13
TGTGCCAGCAGCGGGTCTAGCGGGGGTAATGAGCAGTTCTTC CASSGSSGGNEQFF . TRBV9 TRBD2 TRBJ2-1 14
TGTGCCAGCAGCTTAAACAGCGGGGGCCAGCGGACCCAGTACTTC CASSLNSGGQRTQYF few TRBV7-3 TRBD2 TRBJ2-5 15
TGTGCCAGCAGTCGTGGGGGGATTCGGGAAAAACTGTTTTTT CASSRGGIREKLFF . TRBV28 . TRBJ1-4 14
TGTGCCAGCAGCGCCCCCGGGACTCCCCTCCACTTT CASSAPGTPLHF . TRBV7-9 . TRBJ1-6 12
TGTGCCAGCAGCCGCACCAGGGTAAGAGCCTACAATGAGCAGTTCTTC CASSRTRVRAYNEQFF . TRBV6-4 . TRBJ2-1 16
TGTGCCAGCAGTGAAGCAGGGGGCAATCAGCCCCAGCATTTT CASSEAGGNQPQHF . TRBV6-1 . TRBJ1-5 14
TGTGCCAGCTCACGGGACAGGGCAGAGGAAGCTTTCTTT CASSRDRAEEAFF . TRBV18 TRBD1 TRBJ1-1 13
TGTGCCAGCAGCTACCATACAGGGTTTCAAGAGACCCAGTACTTC CASSYHTGFQETQYF . TRBV7-2 . TRBJ2-5 15
TGTGCCAGCACCCCGGGGACAGGGAGTAACTATGAGCAGTTCTTC CASTPGTGSNYEQFF . TRBV6-6 TRBD1 TRBJ2-1 15
TGTGCCAGCTCACCACCCGGGACAGGGAGGTTTTGGCAGTTCTTC CASSPPGTGRFWQFF . TRBV18 TRBD1 TRBJ2-1 15
TGTGCCTGGAGTGCGGGGGGCAGCGGCTATGGCTACACCTTC CAWSAGGSGYGYTF once TRBV30 . TRBJ1-2 14
TGCGCCAGCAGCCAAGGGCGGTCTTCGACCTTAAGCTCCTATAATTCACCCCTCCACTTT CASSQGRSSTLSSYNSPLHF . TRBV4-1 . TRBJ1-6 20
TGTGCCAGCAGTTTGGCCAGGGGCGTCCCTAGCTATGGCTACACCTTC CASSLARGVPSYGYTF . TRBV27 . TRBJ1-2 16
TGTGCCAGCAGCTTGCCCGGGACTCCCGGCTACACCTTC CASSLPGTPGYTF . TRBV5-6 . TRBJ1-2 13
TGTGCCAGCTCAAGGTTAGGACAGGGAAACTCTGGGGCCAACGTCCTGACTTTC CASSRLGQGNSGANVLTF . TRBV18 TRBD1 TRBJ2-6 18
TGTGCCAGCAGCCCAGGGGCGAATAACAATGAGCAGTTCTTC CASSPGANNNEQFF . TRBV7-2 . TRBJ2-1 14
TGTGCCAGCAGACCACCACGGAGACAGCCGATGCCCGGGGCCAACGTCCTGACTTTC CASRPPRRQPMPGANVLTF . TRBV7-9 . TRBJ2-6 19
TGTGCCAGCAGCGTAGGAGGGTATAGCAATCAGCCCCAGCATTTT CASSVGGYSNQPQHF . TRBV9 . TRBJ1-5 15
TGTGCCAGCAGCCCAGGGTTCTCTGGGGCCAACGTCCTGACTTTC CASSPGFSGANVLTF . TRBV7-6 . TRBJ2-6 15
TGTGCCAGCAGCAAGGGACTAGCGAGGCAAGAGACCCAGTACTTC CASSKGLARQETQYF few TRBV5-4 TRBD2 TRBJ2-5 15
TGTGCCAGTAGTCGGGGGGGCCAGAGGGAGCAGTACTTC CASSRGGQREQYF . TRBV19 TRBD2 TRBJ2-5 13
TGTGCCAGCAGGGGACTAGCGGGGGGTCTAAATGAGCAGTTCTTC CASRGLAGGLNEQFF . TRBV2 TRBD2 TRBJ2-1 15
TGCGCCAGCAGCCCCTCGACTAGCGGGGGCTCGTACAATGAGCAGTTCTTC CASSPSTSGGSYNEQFF . TRBV5-1 TRBD2 TRBJ2-1 17
TGTGCCAGCAGCTCCAGCGGGGCGATTGGGCCCCAGCATTTT CASSSSGAIGPQHF . TRBV7-2 . TRBJ1-5 14
TGTGCCAGCACCGAGAACGTAGCTAATGAAAAACTGTTTTTT CASTENVANEKLFF . TRBV28 . TRBJ1-4 14
TGTGCCAGCAGAGCACAGGGGGCCTCGGGCTATGGCTACACCTTC CASRAQGASGYGYTF . TRBV6-4 TRBD1 TRBJ1-2 15
TGTGCCAGCGGGGGGGGTAGGGGAGGCTACACCTTC CASGGGRGGYTF . TRBV28 . TRBJ1-2 12
TGTGCCAGCAGCAGGGCCCTAAGCTCCTACGAGCAGTACTTC CASSRALSSYEQYF . TRBV25-1 . TRBJ2-7 14
TGTGCCAGTAGTATAGGAGTTAGCAATCAGCCCCAGCATTTT CASSIGVSNQPQHF . TRBV19 . TRBJ1-5 14
TGTGCCAGCAGCTTGGGAGCTAGCGGGGGAGGTCGGGAGCAGTTCTTC CASSLGASGGGREQFF . TRBV5-4 TRBD2 TRBJ2-1 16
TGCGCCAGCAGCTTGGGGCCACAACCCTACGAGCAGTACTTC CASSLGPQPYEQYF . TRBV5-1 . TRBJ2-7 14
TGTGCCAGCAGCTCTCGGACAGGGGAACTTACTGAAGCTTTCTTT CASSSRTGELTEAFF . TRBV7-3 TRBD1 TRBJ1-1 15
TGTGCCAGCTCACCAACGACGGGGATAGATACGCAGTATTTT CASSPTTGIDTQYF . TRBV18 . TRBJ2-3 14
TGTGCCAGTAACCCCGGGACAGTGGAGCCCGGGGAGCTGTTTTTT CASNPGTVEPGELFF . TRBV6-6 TRBD1 TRBJ2-2 15
TGCGCCAGCAGCCTCACGACAGGGGAGACCTACGAGCAGTACTTC CASSLTTGETYEQYF . TRBV4-1 TRBD1 TRBJ2-7 15
TGTGCCAGCAGCGTAGGGGCAGGGACTGAAGCTTTCTTT CASSVGAGTEAFF . TRBV9 . TRBJ1-1 13
TGTGCCAGCAGCCCCATGAGGGTAACTGAAGCTTTCTTT CASSPMRVTEAFF . TRBV11-2 . TRBJ1-1 13
TGTGCCAGCAGTGTCGTCAGCTCCTACGAGCAGTACTTC CASSVVSSYEQYF . TRBV6-6 . TRBJ2-7 13
TGCGCCAGCAGCCACCAGACAGATTACTATGGCTACACCTTC CASSHQTDYYGYTF few TRBV4-1 . TRBJ1-2 14
TGCGCCAGCAAAGCCGGGACAGGGCCCACAAACACTGAAGCTTTCTTT CASKAGTGPTNTEAFF . TRBV10-1 TRBD1 TRBJ1-1 16
TGTGCCAGTAGTATCCCACCTCGTGCGGGGAGAAATCAGCCCCAGCATTTT CASSIPPRAGRNQPQHF . TRBV19 . TRBJ1-5 17
TGTGCCAGCAGTCCCGACAGGGTAAATTCACCCCTCCACTTT CASSPDRVNSPLHF . TRBV27 TRBD1 TRBJ1-6 14